This TCR beta chain was obtained from a study of identical twins. The CDR3 consists of 18 residues. Unmatched junction bases numbered 15, after V lost 6 bases and J lost 3 bases. The germline V gene encodes CDR1 DFQATT and CDR2 SNEGSKA (reference sequence). TCRdb recomputed calls from the 5' RACE reads with MiXCR, one row per CDR3 protein. The table has some 1,600,000 distinct CDR3 sequences, about 32% seen once; the top ten hold 0.27%. The donor group consisted entirely of healthy Caucasians. This rearrangement joins TRBV20-1 to TRBJ2-3; 13 nucleotides match TRBD2. This clonotype originated in a newborn girl in good health. Material for sequencing was cord blood. The CDR3 DNA follows: TGCAGTGCCCTCGCACTAGCGGGAGGGTTTTCAGGGACAGATACGCAGTATTTT. Translated, it gives CSALALAGGFSGTDTQYF.